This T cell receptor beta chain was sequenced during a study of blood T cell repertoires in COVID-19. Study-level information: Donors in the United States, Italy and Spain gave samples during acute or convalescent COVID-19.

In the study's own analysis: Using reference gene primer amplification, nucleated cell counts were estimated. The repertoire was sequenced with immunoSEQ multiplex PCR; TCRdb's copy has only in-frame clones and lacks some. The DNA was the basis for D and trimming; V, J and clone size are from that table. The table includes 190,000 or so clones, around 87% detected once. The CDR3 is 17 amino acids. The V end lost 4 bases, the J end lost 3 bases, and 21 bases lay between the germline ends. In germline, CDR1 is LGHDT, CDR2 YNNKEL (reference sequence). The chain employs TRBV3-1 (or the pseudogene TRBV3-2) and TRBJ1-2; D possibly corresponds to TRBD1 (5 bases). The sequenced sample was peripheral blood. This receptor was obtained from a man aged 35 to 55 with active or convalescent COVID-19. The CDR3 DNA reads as TGTGCCAGCAGCCCCTCCCGGAAGGGGATTAGGGACTATGGCTACACCTTC. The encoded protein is CASSPSRKGIRDYGYTF.